This T cell receptor (beta chain) was retrieved from a study of cytomegalovirus exposure and HLA in healthy donors (dated by TCRdb to 2016 to 2017). For context, the study as a whole: The 650 to 750 repertoires of the first cohort and the approximately 130 validation repertoires were produced on the same platform, according to a later analysis. The study aimed to test whether cataloging public T cell receptors could reveal signatures of past pathogen exposure. Along with the roughly 670-subject first cohort, a separate validation cohort of some 130 different subjects was used. The study combined high-throughput TCR immunosequencing, statistical association of individual TCRs with disease status, and machine learning to predict cytomegalovirus infection status.

The donors belonged to the validation cohort of roughly 120 subjects, which was separate from the 666-subject first cohort. The receptor library was made with the immunoSEQ multiplex PCR assay. Concerning the study's data processing: A statistical classification framework was built to diagnose cytomegalovirus status from the catalog of TCR beta chain sequences. TCRdb's version of the immuneACCESS table is confined to in-frame rearrangements and falls short of the full clone set. An unresolved V gene accounts for under half of the shortfall where checked; the remainder is of unknown origin. V, J and clone size are taken as reported in that table, and D and trimming were inferred from the DNA itself. A total of some 240,000 clones appear in this sample, around 87% of them only once. Jointly, the top ten make up 1.5% to 2.5% of the sample. This clone was recorded once. Its antigen specificity is not known. Base qualities are not recorded, but no much larger clone differs from it by a single base.

V lost 2 bases and J lost 5 bases, and the count of bases not matched to a germline gene is 14. From the cysteine through the phenylalanine, the CDR3 covers 17 amino acids. Only the CDR3 DNA is retained, 51 bases long and in frame from the first base. Taken from the germline V gene, the CDR1 and CDR2 loops are MGHRA and YSYEKL. The full study reports these points: All 120 or so repertoires were used to score co-occurrence in the validation cohort in a later analysis, because that analysis had no HLA typing for the cohort. A total of around 150 TCR beta chains were listed by the study as associated with cytomegalovirus. The authors suggested that the approach could potentially be extended to other disease states and immunological phenotypes. Three of the identified cytomegalovirus-associated TCR beta chains were confirmed in vitro to be specific for cytomegalovirus antigens. Across donors, most TCR sequences were observed very rarely, whereas some public TCRs were present in many individuals. Cytomegalovirus status was reported to be diagnosed by the classifier with high specificity and sensitivity in both the original and validation cohorts. A later analysis found that TCRs clustered in the first cohort also tended to co-occur in the 120 or so validation repertoires, with 94% of cluster scores above 0.

The chain employs TRBV4-1 and TRBJ1-2; TRBD1 matches 7 bases in the middle. Sequenced material: PBMCs. This receptor was obtained from a woman aged 18-30 years in good health and CMV-seropositive. The nucleotide sequence is TGCGCCAGCAGCCAACTGTTTACGGTACAGGGGAGTTATGGCTACACCTTC. Its amino acids are CASSQLFTVQGSYGYTF.